This T cell receptor beta chain was found in a study of T cell responses to AZD1222 COVID-19 vaccine. The repertoire was sequenced with immunoSEQ multiplex PCR; TCRdb's copy has only in-frame clones and lacks some. The sample records 90,000 to 95,000 clones, 85% to 90% being singletons. Deletions cut 5 bases from V and 11 bases from J, with 19 bases between. The CDR3 has 15 residues. The germline V gene has CDR1 WNHNN and CDR2 SYGVQD (reference sequence). The material sequenced was peripheral blood, taken 28 days after the second AZD1222 dose. The TCR originated in an adult who received the AZD1222 COVID-19 vaccine. The chain has TRBV10-1 and TRBJ1-6; D may be TRBD1 (5 bases). CDR3 DNA: TGCGCCAGCAGTCCGGAGAGGGGTCCCGCAGCACCCCTCCACTTT. This sequence encodes CASSPERGPAAPLHF.